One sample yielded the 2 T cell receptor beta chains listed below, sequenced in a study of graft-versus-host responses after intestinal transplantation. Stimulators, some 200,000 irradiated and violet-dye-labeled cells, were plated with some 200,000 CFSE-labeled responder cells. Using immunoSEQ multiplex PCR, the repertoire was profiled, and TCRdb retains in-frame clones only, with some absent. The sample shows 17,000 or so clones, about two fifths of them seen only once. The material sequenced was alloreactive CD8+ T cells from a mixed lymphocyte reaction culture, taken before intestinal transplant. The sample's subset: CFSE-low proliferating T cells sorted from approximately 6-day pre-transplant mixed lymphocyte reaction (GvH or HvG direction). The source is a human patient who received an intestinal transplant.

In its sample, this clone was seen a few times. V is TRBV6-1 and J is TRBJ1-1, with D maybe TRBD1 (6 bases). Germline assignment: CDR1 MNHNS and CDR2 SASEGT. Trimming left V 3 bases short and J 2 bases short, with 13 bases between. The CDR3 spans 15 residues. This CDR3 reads CASSDSIGGNTEAFF. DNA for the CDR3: TGTGCCAGCAGTGATAGTATAGGGGGTAACACTGAAGCTTTCTTT.

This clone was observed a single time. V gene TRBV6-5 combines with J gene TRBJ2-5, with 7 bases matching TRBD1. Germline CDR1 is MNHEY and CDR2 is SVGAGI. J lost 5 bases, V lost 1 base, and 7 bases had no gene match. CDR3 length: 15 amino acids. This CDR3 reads CASSYYDRVGETQYF. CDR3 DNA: TGTGCCAGCAGTTACTATGACAGGGTGGGGGAGACCCAGTACTTC.